This is a list of T cell receptor beta chains from one sample in a study of OX40 agonist ivuxolimab in advanced cancers. Profiled with immunoSEQ multiplex PCR; TCRdb holds only in-frame clones, not every one. There are roughly 50,000 clones in the sample; approximately 91% occur only once, and around 6.7% lies in the top ten. Sequencing was performed on CD4+ or CD8+ T cells sorted from blood, taken in a trial of the OX40 agonist ivuxolimab. Every receptor here comes from an adult with an advanced solid tumor such as melanoma, head and neck, liver or kidney cancer. CDR3s include the opening cysteine and the closing phenylalanine or tryptophan.

>TRBV19
CASSIGTAGNQPQHF
>TRBV4-1
CASSFDRGGGNTIYF
>TRBV11-2
CASSLSFGTGGAGNTIYF
>TRBV6-1
CASSDLGSYNEQFF
>TRBV2
CASSALGQGGDQPQHF
>TRBV15
CATSRYGKSNEKLFF
>TRBV7-9
CASSTQGPEQFF
>TRBV4-1
CASSPNLARGQETQYF
>TRBV5-1
CASSLGTAFNQPQHF
>TRBV27
CASSLRGYYNEQFF
>TRBV2
CASRGRGSTYNSPLHF
>TRBV9
CASSGTGGSFDEQFF
>TRBV19
CASSIKSSTDTQYF
>TRBV14
CASSPARGQGAGTEAFF
>TRBV5-3
CARTTTYGQPQHF
>TRBV4-1
CASGSLGGITEAFF
>TRBV7-9
CASSLGFDRGAGNTIYF
>TRBV7-9
CASSPGHEAFF
>TRBV7-8
CASSLAGMGGWETQYF
>TRBV15
CATSTSGNFYNEQFF
>TRBV7-9
CATTDGGNTEAFF
>TRBV7-9
CASSPSASNTEAFF
>TRBV9
CASSASGGSGNTIYF
>TRBV10-3
CAISQASGASTDTQYF
>TRBV2
CASQSLNQPQHF
>TRBV28
CASSLPGDDNQPQHF
>TRBV7-9
CASSSGTKYEQYF
>TRBV7-6
CASSSGQENYEQYF
>TRBV27
CASSLIGNEQFF
>TRBV10-3
CAINPGTEAFF
>TRBV19
CASSMQGSSARFYNEQFF
>TRBV4-1
CASSSRQLDSGNTIYF
>TRBV29-1
CSAEDRGIYGYTF
>TRBV19
CASSPLRNTEAFF
>TRBV7-9
CAGSLRTSELHEQFF
>TRBV25-1
CASSRGNSYNEQFF
>TRBV27
CASSLIGAGGSVNQPQHF
>TRBV15
CATSRAYSNQPQHF
>TRBV6-5
CASSYSTPGGVDTQYF
>TRBV2
CASSSGDDGYNEQFF
>TRBV7-9
CASSLKLAGGFTGELFF
>TRBV11-1
CASSPPEGGGAVDTQYF
>TRBV6-5
CASRGYTSPGELFF
>TRBV19
CASSPPRDRVWNEQFF
>TRBV6-6
CASSYKDTADGYTF
>TRBV6-6
CASSPLGGQGKHGYTF
>TRBV7-9
CASSLETSPNQETQYF
>TRBV23-1
CASSPGTGQGYTEAFF
>TRBV30
CAWSVQKNTGELFF